The rows below give T cell receptor beta chains drawn from one sample of a study of immune evolution from preneoplasia to lung adenocarcinoma. Measured with immunoSEQ multiplex PCR; TCRdb has only the in-frame clones, and not every one. The table shows about 9,000 clones, with roughly 88% occurring only once. Sequencing was performed on FFPE minimally invasive lung adenocarcinoma tissue. The receptor set was obtained from a person aged 70 to 85 with lung adenocarcinoma. Each CDR3 is given with its conserved first and last residue. The order of the fields is D gene, V gene, J gene, clone size, CDR3 length, CDR3 protein, CDR3 DNA. The D gene is left open where the match is weak. The size field is filled for only some rows; it gives once, few, many or a size class.

>NA|TRBV6-5|TRBJ1-5|NA|14
CASSYSQGNQPQHF
TGTGCCAGCAGTTACTCACAGGGAAACCAGCCCCAGCATTTT
>NA|TRBV7-9|TRBJ2-4|NA|15
CASSFSGVSKNIQYF
TGTGCCAGCAGCTTTTCGGGAGTTTCCAAAAACATTCAGTACTTC
>NA|TRBV11-3|TRBJ2-7|NA|13
CASSFSDRGEQYF
TGTGCCAGCAGCTTTTCGGACCGGGGTGAGCAGTACTTC
>NA|TRBV6-1|TRBJ2-7|NA|13
CATTPRVSYEQYF
TGTGCCACCACCCCCCGGGTCTCCTACGAGCAGTACTTC
>TRBD1|TRBV14|TRBJ2-7|NA|16
CASSQVFGQGIYEQYF
TGTGCCAGCAGCCAAGTATTCGGACAGGGGATCTACGAGCAGTACTTC
>NA|TRBV2|TRBJ1-5|NA|14
CASSWGAVGQPQHF
TGTGCCAGCTCTTGGGGGGCCGTGGGTCAGCCCCAGCATTTT
>NA|TRBV10-2|TRBJ1-1|NA|12
CASSESTGEAFF
TGCGCCAGCAGTGAGTCGACAGGAGAAGCTTTCTTT
>TRBD2|TRBV28|TRBJ2-3|NA|15
CASSVTSGGGYTQYF
TGTGCCAGCAGCGTGACTAGCGGGGGGGGTTATACGCAGTATTTT
>NA|TRBV5-1|TRBJ2-1|NA|14
CASSPRGFGNEQFF
TGCGCCAGCAGCCCACGGGGCTTCGGGAATGAGCAGTTCTTC
>TRBD2|TRBV7-3|TRBJ2-3|NA|16
CASSLGLAGDKDTQYF
TGTGCCAGCAGCTTAGGTCTAGCGGGGGACAAAGATACGCAGTATTTT
>TRBD1|TRBV7-9|TRBJ2-4|NA|15
CASSWTGGAKNIQYF
TGTGCCAGCAGCTGGACAGGGGGTGCCAAAAACATTCAGTACTTC
>NA|TRBV28|TRBJ1-6|NA|13
CASTLASGSPLHF
TGTGCCAGCACCTTGGCGTCCGGTTCACCCCTCCACTTT
>TRBD2|TRBV4-2|TRBJ2-2|NA|18
CASSHPPVGTSSTGELFF
TGTGCCAGCAGCCACCCCCCGGTGGGGACTAGTAGCACCGGGGAGCTGTTTTTT
>TRBD1|TRBV6-5|TRBJ2-7|once|15
CASSATGTGPYEQYF
TGTGCCAGCAGCGCCACCGGGACAGGGCCCTACGAGCAGTACTTC
>NA|TRBV28|TRBJ2-1|NA|15
CASSFNRQDYNEQFF
TGTGCCAGCAGTTTTAATAGACAGGACTACAATGAGCAGTTCTTC
>NA|TRBV7-3|TRBJ2-1|NA|15
CASSYRGGVGNEQFF
TGTGCCAGCAGCTACCGTGGCGGGGTAGGGAATGAGCAGTTCTTC
>NA|TRBV28|TRBJ2-6|few|16
CASSTAFDSGANVLTF
TGTGCCAGCTCGACAGCGTTTGACTCTGGGGCCAACGTCCTGACTTTC
>NA|TRBV19|TRBJ1-3|NA|14
CASSSPGSGNTIYF
TGTGCCAGTAGCTCACCAGGGTCTGGAAACACCATATATTTT
>TRBD2|TRBV7-9|TRBJ2-5|once|14
CASSLGGVLQTQYF
TGTGCCAGCAGCTTGGGGGGGGTTCTACAGACCCAGTACTTC
>NA|TRBV28|TRBJ1-5|NA|13
CASSLRGSQPQHF
TGTGCCAGCAGCTTGAGGGGGAGCCAGCCCCAGCATTTT
>NA|TRBV7-9|TRBJ2-1|once|15
CASTGGLAAYNEQFF
TGTGCCAGCACAGGGGGGCTAGCGGCCTACAATGAGCAGTTCTTC
>NA|TRBV7-2|TRBJ2-4|NA|15
CASSKSSGVKNIQYF
TGTGCCAGCAGCAAATCGTCAGGGGTCAAAAACATTCAGTACTTC
>NA|TRBV27|TRBJ1-1|NA|13
CASSFIMNTEAFF
TGTGCCAGCAGTTTCATCATGAACACTGAAGCTTTCTTT
>NA|TRBV5-4|TRBJ1-2|few|14
CASRFWGMNYGYTF
TGTGCCAGCAGATTTTGGGGGATGAACTATGGCTACACCTTC